These T cell receptor beta chains were read from a single sample in a study of T cells in Graves' hyperthyroidism and ophthalmopathy. From the multiplex PCR reads, TCRdb called clonotypes with MiXCR, one entry per CDR3 protein. This table holds some 770,000 distinct CDR3 sequences, about a sixth found once. What was sequenced was blood. The receptors shown here come from a young man with Graves' hyperthyroidism. Each CDR3 is given with its conserved first and last residue. D genes are given only for firm matches. The size entry is marked missing in some rows and otherwise reads once, few, many or a size class.

j_call	clone_size	v_call	d_call	cdr3_aa	cdr3_nt
TRBJ2-1	many	TRBV28	TRBD1	CASSLGRQGRDEQFF	TGTGCCAGCAGTTTAGGGCGACAGGGTCGGGATGAGCAGTTCTTC
TRBJ2-3	.	TRBV15	.	CATSRERGRWDTDTQYF	TGTGCCACCAGCAGAGAACGGGGGAGATGGGACACAGATACGCAGTATTTT
TRBJ2-3	once	TRBV30	TRBD2	CAWSGTSSTDTQYF	TGTGCCTGGAGTGGGACTAGCTCGACAGATACGCAGTATTTT
TRBJ1-3	.	TRBV19	.	CATKRIDSLGNTIYF	TGTGCCACCAAGAGGATTGACAGCCTTGGAAACACCATATATTTT
TRBJ2-1	.	TRBV6-2/TRBV6-3	.	CASSYPSNEQFF	TGTGCCAGCAGTTACCCCTCAAATGAGCAGTTCTTC
TRBJ1-2	few	TRBV7-9	TRBD1	CASRSVGTGFSYGYTF	TGTGCCAGCAGATCAGTCGGGACAGGGTTTAGCTATGGCTACACCTTC
TRBJ1-1	.	TRBV10-2	.	CASKADDTEAFF	TGCGCCAGCAAGGCAGACGACACTGAAGCTTTCTTT
TRBJ2-1	few	TRBV7-3	TRBD2	CARQVLSGLAGVSSYNEQFF	TGTGCCAGACAGGTGCTCTCGGGACTAGCGGGAGTCAGCTCCTACAATGAGCAGTTCTTC
TRBJ2-7	many	TRBV7-2	.	CASSLSGSNEQYF	TGTGCCAGCAGCTTATCAGGTTCCAACGAGCAGTACTTC
TRBJ2-3	once	TRBV9	TRBD1	CASSGGQGAADTQYF	TGTGCCAGCAGCGGGGGACAGGGGGCGGCAGATACGCAGTATTTT
TRBJ2-1	.	TRBV7-2	.	CASSQSPSQGYNEQFF	TGTGCCAGCAGCCAAAGTCCCTCACAGGGCTACAATGAGCAGTTCTTC
TRBJ1-5	.	TRBV30	TRBD1	CAWSGTGGYQPQHF	TGTGCCTGGAGCGGGACAGGGGGTTATCAGCCCCAGCATTTT
TRBJ2-2	.	TRBV29-1	.	CSVEHANTGELFF	TGCAGCGTTGAACACGCGAACACCGGGGAGCTGTTTTTT
TRBJ2-1	many	TRBV7-3	TRBD2	CASSSYGLVSEQFF	TGTGCCAGCAGCTCCTACGGACTAGTGAGCGAGCAGTTCTTC
TRBJ1-1	few	TRBV6-5	.	CASSYGEMNTEAFF	TGTGCCAGCAGTTACGGGGAAATGAACACTGAAGCTTTCTTT
TRBJ2-4	.	TRBV28	TRBD1	CASSLLLGTGLAKNIQYF	TGTGCCAGCAGTTTACTCCTGGGGACAGGGTTAGCCAAAAACATTCAGTACTTC